Each of the 10 T cell receptor beta chains below was sequenced from the same sample in a study of shared clonotypes between healthy human individuals (dated by TCRdb to 2018 to 2020). Library prep was done by the immunoSEQ multiplex PCR assay. TCRdb limited this immuneACCESS table to in-frame rearrangements with V and J called. A share of clones is missing; checked studies link under half to unresolved V genes, and the rest is unexplained. The sample contains about 2.4 million clones, approximately 94% of them found a single time. Together, the top ten hold roughly 0.36% of the sample. Input material: naive CD4+ T cells from PBMCs. The cell subset or site label corresponds to: CD45RA+ positively selected. The receptors originated from a man aged 18 to 29 in good health. Some clones in this sample may be carry-over from other donors' samples.

This clone was seen just once. J is TRBJ2-2 and V is TRBV7-2; D gene ambiguous. V gave up 5 bases and J gave up 0 bases, with 13 bases separating them. This CDR3 spans 16 amino acids. In germline, CDR1 is SGHTA, CDR2 FQGNSA. The DNA for the CDR3 is TGTGCCAGCAGCAAAAAGGTCACATCGAACACCGGGGAGCTGTTTTTT. It encodes CASSKKVTSNTGELFF.

The chain employs TRBV6-1 and TRBJ2-1; 9 bases fit TRBD2. V was clipped by 0 bases and J by 2 bases; unmatched bases: 8. Looked up from germline, CDR1 is MNHNS and CDR2 is SASEGT. The CDR3 covers 18 residues. The CDR3 protein is CASSEAEWVAGAYNEQFF. CDR3 sequence (DNA): TGTGCCAGCAGTGAAGCTGAATGGGTAGCGGGGGCCTACAATGAGCAGTTCTTC.

The rearrangement links TRBV10-3 to TRBJ2-5; possible D gene TRBD2, 5 bases. Gene TRBJ2-7 matches the end of the DNA better, so the J call may be wrong. CDR3 length: 15 residues. Germline V gives CDR1 ENHRY, CDR2 SYGVKD. The CDR3, as DNA: TGTGCCATCAGTGACTCAAGCGGCACAACCTACGAGCAGTACTTC. As protein: CAISDSSGTTYEQYF.

The rearrangement joins TRBV5-1 to TRBJ1-1; D possibly corresponds to TRBD1 (5 bases). CDR3 length: 14 residues. V was cut by 5 bases and J by 6 bases, with 17 bases left in between. CDR1 is SGHRS, CDR2 YFSETQ, per germline. This CDR3 reads CASRIGGREAEAFF. The CDR3 nucleotides are TGCGCCAGCAGAATCGGGGGGAGGGAAGCTGAAGCTTTCTTT.

The CDR3 here is CASSPLDRDADTQYF. The CDR3 coding sequence is TGCGCCAGCAGCCCACTGGACAGGGACGCAGATACGCAGTATTTT. V gene TRBV4-1 combines with J gene TRBJ2-3, with 8 bases aligning to TRBD1. Germline V gene sequence: CDR1 MGHRA, CDR2 YSYEKL. Losses at the gene ends were 4 bases for V and 4 bases for J; bases not matched to a gene: 7. The CDR3 has 15 amino acids.

This chain links TRBV15 with TRBJ1-5; no firm D call. Trimming cost V 2 bases and J 9 bases, with 8 bases left between them. CDR3 size: 12 residues. Germline V gives CDR1 LNHNV, CDR2 YYDKDF (reference sequence). CDR3 nucleotide sequence: TGTGCCACCAGCAGATCCTACGGGCCCCAGCATTTT. Protein product: CATSRSYGPQHF.

Details on this clone: The sample carries other DNA sequences with the same CDR3. The V and J genes are TRBV2 and TRBJ1-2; D not certain. The V end was cut by 1 base, the J end by 2 bases, with 5 bases between. The germline V gene has CDR1 SNHLY and CDR2 FYNNEI. The length of the CDR3 is 13 residues. In DNA, the CDR3 is TGTGCCAGCAGTGAAGGGCAGAACTATGGCTACACCTTC. Amino acid sequence: CASSEGQNYGYTF.

J is TRBJ2-2 and V is TRBV2, with D maybe TRBD1 (5 bases). Germline V gene data show CDR1 as SNHLY and CDR2 as FYNNEI. Trimming took off 8 bases at V and 6 bases at J, with 13 bases between the two ends. This CDR3 has 13 amino acids. The CDR3 DNA is TGTGCCAGCCGGCTTCAGGGTTCCGGGGAGCTGTTTTTT. Translation: CASRLQGSGELFF.

The chain has TRBV11-3 and TRBJ2-1, with TRBD2 identical over 10 bases. CDR1 is SGHNT and CDR2 is YENEEA in the germline V gene. CDR3 length: 17 residues. With V trimmed by 4 bases and J by 8 bases, 14 bases remained unmatched. CDR3 DNA sequence: TGTGCCAGCAGCTCAAGCGGGGGGGCAGGTACGAGAGATGAGCAGTTCTTC. Its translation: CASSSSGGAGTRDEQFF.

This clone was seen just once. The J gene is TRBJ1-2, the V gene TRBV9; TRBD1 matches at 11 bases. From germline, CDR1 is SGDLS and CDR2 YYNGEE. Unmatched junction bases numbered 12, after V lost 0 bases and J lost 5 bases. CDR3 length: 18 amino acids. CDR3 DNA: TGTGCCAGCAGCGTAGCGAGGACAGGGGGCGCCTCCCGTTATGGCTACACCTTC. Its protein product is CASSVARTGGASRYGYTF.